Below, one T cell receptor beta chain is given with its context. These data belong to a study of cytomegalovirus exposure and HLA in healthy donors. CDR1 is LGHNA and CDR2 is YNFKEQ in the germline V gene. The CDR3 is 12 residues long. 60 Vbeta and 13 Jbeta primers were used in PCR. TCRdb keeps only in-frame clones here, not all; method: immunoSEQ multiplex PCR. The sample yields about 200,000 clones, 75% to 90% seen once. The sequencing sample was made of PBMCs. The rearrangement links TRBV4-2 to TRBJ2-5; the D is unclear. Matching the DNA end better, TRBJ2-7 makes the J call doubtful. The source of this sequence is a boy younger than 10 in good health and CMV-seronegative. The CDR3 sequence is CASSQDKSEQYF. In DNA, the CDR3 is TGTGCCAGCAGCCAAGATAAAAGCGAGCAGTACTTC.